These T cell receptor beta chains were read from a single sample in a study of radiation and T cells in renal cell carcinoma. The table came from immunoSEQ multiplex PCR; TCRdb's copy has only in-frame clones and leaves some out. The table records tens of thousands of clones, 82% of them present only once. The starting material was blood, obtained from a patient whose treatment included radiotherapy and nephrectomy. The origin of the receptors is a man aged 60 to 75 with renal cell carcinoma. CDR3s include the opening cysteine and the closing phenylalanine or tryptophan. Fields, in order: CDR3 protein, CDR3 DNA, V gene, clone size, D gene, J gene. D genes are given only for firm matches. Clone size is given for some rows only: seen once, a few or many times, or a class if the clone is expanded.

cdr3_aa: CASSGRVWHTF
cdr3_nt: TGTGCCAGCAGTGGTAGGGTATGGCACACCTTC
v_call: TRBV25-1
clone_size: .
d_call: .
j_call: TRBJ1-2

cdr3_aa: CASTGLAGATQYF
cdr3_nt: TGTGCCAGCACTGGCCTAGCGGGAGCTACGCAGTATTTT
v_call: TRBV6-1
clone_size: once
d_call: TRBD2
j_call: TRBJ2-3

cdr3_aa: CASNVAGHSDTQYF
cdr3_nt: TGTGCCAGCAATGTGGCAGGGCACTCAGATACGCAGTATTTT
v_call: TRBV28
clone_size: .
d_call: .
j_call: TRBJ2-3

cdr3_aa: CASSRQVSNEKLFF
cdr3_nt: TGTGCCAGTAGTCGACAGGTTTCTAATGAAAAACTGTTTTTT
v_call: TRBV19
clone_size: .
d_call: .
j_call: TRBJ1-4

cdr3_aa: CASRDSNQPQHF
cdr3_nt: TGTGCCAGCAGGGACTCCAATCAGCCCCAGCATTTT
v_call: TRBV6-1
clone_size: .
d_call: .
j_call: TRBJ1-5

cdr3_aa: CASSFVTETYEQYF
cdr3_nt: TGCGCCAGCAGCTTCGTGACAGAAACCTACGAGCAGTACTTC
v_call: TRBV5-1
clone_size: .
d_call: .
j_call: TRBJ2-7

cdr3_aa: CASSPLTEFNEKLFF
cdr3_nt: TGTGCCAGCTCACCGTTGACAGAGTTTAATGAAAAACTGTTTTTT
v_call: TRBV18
clone_size: few
d_call: .
j_call: TRBJ1-4

cdr3_aa: CSGRQREDTGELFF
cdr3_nt: TGCAGCGGCCGACAGAGGGAGGACACCGGGGAGCTGTTTTTT
v_call: TRBV29-1
clone_size: .
d_call: .
j_call: TRBJ2-2

cdr3_aa: CASSELGTRWDTQYF
cdr3_nt: TGTGCCAGCAGTGAACTGGGGACTCGTTGGGATACGCAGTATTTT
v_call: TRBV2
clone_size: .
d_call: .
j_call: TRBJ2-3

cdr3_aa: CATSRDVRTGNTIYF
cdr3_nt: TGTGCCACCAGCAGAGATGTACGGACTGGAAACACCATATATTTT
v_call: TRBV15
clone_size: .
d_call: .
j_call: TRBJ1-3

cdr3_aa: CASSSPLTDTQYF
cdr3_nt: TGTGCCAGCAGTTCCCCCCTAACAGATACGCAGTATTTT
v_call: TRBV27
clone_size: once
d_call: .
j_call: TRBJ2-3

cdr3_aa: CASGVGSIPGNTIYF
cdr3_nt: TGTGCCAGCGGGGTAGGGAGTATCCCTGGAAACACCATATATTTT
v_call: TRBV2
clone_size: .
d_call: .
j_call: TRBJ1-3

cdr3_aa: CASSEGLAGGPVNEQFF
cdr3_nt: TGTGCCAGCAGCGAGGGGCTAGCGGGAGGCCCCGTAAATGAGCAGTTCTTC
v_call: TRBV9
clone_size: .
d_call: TRBD2
j_call: TRBJ2-1

cdr3_aa: CAINPGQAAYEQYF
cdr3_nt: TGTGCCATCAACCCGGGACAGGCCGCCTACGAGCAGTACTTC
v_call: TRBV10-3
clone_size: .
d_call: TRBD1
j_call: TRBJ2-7

cdr3_aa: CASSFPTGSGELFF
cdr3_nt: TGTGCCAGCAGTTTCCCGACAGGCAGCGGGGAGCTGTTTTTT
v_call: TRBV27
clone_size: .
d_call: .
j_call: TRBJ2-2

cdr3_aa: CASSLTGRDTDTQYF
cdr3_nt: TGTGCCAGCAGTTTGACAGGCCGAGACACAGATACGCAGTATTTT
v_call: TRBV2
clone_size: .
d_call: .
j_call: TRBJ2-3

cdr3_aa: CASSLGGAGQKEAFF
cdr3_nt: TGCGCCAGCAGCTTGGGAGGGGCGGGTCAGAAAGAAGCTTTCTTT
v_call: TRBV5-1
clone_size: .
d_call: .
j_call: TRBJ1-1

cdr3_aa: CASSSPTRDMPYEQYF
cdr3_nt: TGTGCCAGCAGCAGCCCAACCCGGGACATGCCATACGAGCAGTACTTC
v_call: TRBV21-1
clone_size: once
d_call: .
j_call: TRBJ2-7

cdr3_aa: CASSLEGQSTDTQYF
cdr3_nt: TGCGCCAGCAGCTTGGAGGGACAATCCACAGATACGCAGTATTTT
v_call: TRBV5-1
clone_size: .
d_call: .
j_call: TRBJ2-3

cdr3_aa: CSVGLLPTDTQYF
cdr3_nt: TGCAGCGTTGGACTCCTCCCCACAGATACGCAGTATTTT
v_call: TRBV29-1
clone_size: .
d_call: .
j_call: TRBJ2-3

cdr3_aa: CASSSLFSGRIGEQYF
cdr3_nt: TGTGCCAGCAGCAGTTTGTTTAGCGGGAGAATAGGCGAGCAGTACTTC
v_call: TRBV27
clone_size: .
d_call: TRBD2
j_call: TRBJ2-7

cdr3_aa: CASGSSTGAGANVLTF
cdr3_nt: TGTGCTAGTGGATCCTCGACAGGGGCCGGGGCCAACGTCCTGACTTTC
v_call: TRBV12-5
clone_size: once
d_call: TRBD1
j_call: TRBJ2-6

cdr3_aa: CAWRTGYYNEQFF
cdr3_nt: TGTGCCTGGAGGACAGGCTACTACAATGAGCAGTTCTTC
v_call: TRBV30
clone_size: .
d_call: .
j_call: TRBJ2-1

cdr3_aa: CASSGRTSVHEQYF
cdr3_nt: TGTGCCAGCAGTGGCAGGACTAGCGTCCACGAGCAGTACTTC
v_call: TRBV6-5
clone_size: .
d_call: TRBD2
j_call: TRBJ2-7

cdr3_aa: CSSSTAGTGELFF
cdr3_nt: TGCAGCAGTTCAACCGCGGGCACCGGGGAGCTGTTTTTT
v_call: TRBV29-1
clone_size: once
d_call: .
j_call: TRBJ2-2

cdr3_aa: CASSPTSGRNEQFF
cdr3_nt: TGTGCCAGCAGCCCGACTAGCGGCCGCAATGAGCAGTTCTTC
v_call: TRBV7-2
clone_size: .
d_call: TRBD2
j_call: TRBJ2-1

cdr3_aa: CASSPDRVWTEAFF
cdr3_nt: TGTGCCAGCAGCCCGGACAGGGTATGGACTGAAGCTTTCTTT
v_call: TRBV14
clone_size: few
d_call: TRBD1
j_call: TRBJ1-1

cdr3_aa: CASSMTRLNSPLHF
cdr3_nt: TGTGCCAGCAGTATGACACGTCTTAATTCACCCCTCCACTTT
v_call: TRBV6-1
clone_size: .
d_call: .
j_call: TRBJ1-6